This T cell receptor beta chain is from a study of blood T cell repertoires in COVID-19 (dated by TCRdb to 2020 to 2022). Broadly, across the study: The collaborator samples originated in the United States, Italy and Spain and spanned the acute and convalescent phases of COVID-19. The prospective study material was composed of cDNA or gDNA derived from T cells, B-cell-depleted T cells, or PBMCs. The dataset comprised deeply sampled blood TCRbeta repertoires from subjects exposed to, actively infected with, or recovered from COVID-19. The repertoires were released in a freely available public database meant as a resource for research on the immune response to SARS-CoV-2. Samples were obtained from the ongoing ImmuneRACE study (first 160 participants) and from about 1,300 subjects provided by 6 global collaborators. Nearly every sample came with metadata listing a de-identified subject ID, COVID-19 status, age in years and sex. Where available, HLA class I and class II types were obtained from metadata supplied by the sample provider rather than from assay-based typing. Paper-wide results and their limitations: How much clinical and demographic metadata was included differed by source and by participant, and the metadata was provided uncurated.

Concerning this clone: The antigen this receptor binds is unknown. Base-call qualities are not available, and no considerably larger clone is one nucleotide away.

In the prospective study, participants were about 18 to 89 years old, resided in approximately 22 geographic areas of the United States, and were enrolled through a virtual design. In the prospective study, cohorts were assigned on the basis of participant-reported clinical history obtained from a screening survey and a study questionnaire. Recovered participants in ImmuneRACE Cohort 3 were defined by two consecutive negative NP/OP PCR tests, clearance by a healthcare professional, or resolution of symptoms. Each participant in the prospective study had whole blood, serum and a nasopharyngeal or oropharyngeal swab collected by mobile phlebotomists. Participants in the prospective study had the option to provide additional blood draws and questionnaires over a roughly two-month period. Blood samples from the prospective study were shipped frozen or at room temperature prior to DNA extraction. TCRbeta CDR3 regions were amplified from genomic DNA using the immunoSEQ Assay, a bias-controlled multiplex PCR. As for the authors' bioinformatics: The number of nucleated cells in each sample was estimated by amplification of reference gene primers within the assay. Sequence reads were collapsed and filtered to measure the absolute abundance of every unique TCRbeta CDR3 rearrangement. For each sample, productive Simpson clonality was calculated as the square root of Simpson's diversity index over productive rearrangements. This immuneACCESS table, as held by TCRdb, lists in-frame sequences with V and J called but not all clones. Of the missing ones, under half trace to an unresolved V gene in checked studies; the others have no known cause. V, J and clone size were drawn from that table, and D and trimming were deduced from the DNA. This sample lists roughly 360,000 clones; under 85% were detected once. Jointly, the top ten make up about 5% of the sample.

The sequencing sample was made of PBMCs or T cells enriched from blood (not recorded which). The clonotype originates from a woman aged 50 to 60 who had recovered from COVID-19.

The CDR3 has the sequence CASGFDLGQTLGETQYF. The DNA is as follows: TGTGCTAGTGGTTTTGATCTGGGACAGACTTTAGGAGAGACCCAGTACTTC. The rearranged segments are TRBV12-5 and TRBJ2-5; the junction holds 7 bases that match TRBD1. The CDR3 runs 17 residues from the cysteine to the phenylalanine. Only the CDR3 DNA stays, 51 bases, in frame from base 1. V is cut back by 3 bases and J by 4 bases, with 14 bases in the junction unmatched. Via the germline V gene, CDR1 is LGHNT and CDR2 FRNRAP.